The clone carrying this TCR beta chain was found once. Clinical history as reported by participants underpinned cohort assignment. The data were produced by immunoSEQ multiplex PCR, yet TCRdb's version contains in-frame clones alone and is incomplete. The data contain fewer than 250,000 clones, roughly 89% of them singletons. This sample was included in a study of blood T cell repertoires in COVID-19. As for the study in general: Donors in the United States, Italy and Spain gave samples during acute or convalescent COVID-19. T cells, B-cell-depleted T cells, or PBMCs supplied cDNA or gDNA.

Germline V CDR1 and CDR2: WNHNN, SYGVQD (reference sequence). This CDR3 is 14 amino acids long. V lost 6 bases, J lost 5 bases, and 5 bases stayed unmatched. The material sequenced was PBMCs or T cells enriched from blood (not recorded which). The chain carries TRBV10-1 and TRBJ1-4; 8 bases are a match to TRBD1. This TCR was recovered from a man aged 25-45 years who had been exposed to COVID-19. The CDR3 reads CASSRDRRNEKLFF. The DNA for the CDR3 is TGCGCCAGCAGCCGGGACAGGAGAAATGAAAAACTGTTTTTT.